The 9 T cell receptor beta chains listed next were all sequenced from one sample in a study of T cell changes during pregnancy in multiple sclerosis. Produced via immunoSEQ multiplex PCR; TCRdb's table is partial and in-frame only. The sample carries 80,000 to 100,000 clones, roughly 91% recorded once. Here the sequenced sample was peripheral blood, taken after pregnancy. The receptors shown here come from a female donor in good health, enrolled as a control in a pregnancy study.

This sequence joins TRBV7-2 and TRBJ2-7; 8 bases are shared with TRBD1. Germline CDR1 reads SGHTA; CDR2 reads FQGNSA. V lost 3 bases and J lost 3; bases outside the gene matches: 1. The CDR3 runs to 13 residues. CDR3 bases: TGTGCCAGCAGCTTTGACAGGGGCTACGAGCAGTACTTC. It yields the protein CASSFDRGYEQYF.

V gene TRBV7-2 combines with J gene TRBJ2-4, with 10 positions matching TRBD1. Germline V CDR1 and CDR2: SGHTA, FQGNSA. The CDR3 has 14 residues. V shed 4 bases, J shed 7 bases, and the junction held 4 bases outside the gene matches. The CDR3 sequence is CASSSTGGANIQYF. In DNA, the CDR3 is TGTGCCAGCAGCTCGACAGGGGGCGCCAACATTCAGTACTTC.

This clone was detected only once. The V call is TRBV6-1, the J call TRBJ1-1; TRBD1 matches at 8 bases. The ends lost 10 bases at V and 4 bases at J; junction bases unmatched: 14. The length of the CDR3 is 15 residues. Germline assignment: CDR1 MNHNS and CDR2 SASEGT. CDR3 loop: CATNTPDRAGTEAFF. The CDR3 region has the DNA TGTGCCACCAATACCCCGGACAGGGCCGGCACTGAAGCTTTCTTT.

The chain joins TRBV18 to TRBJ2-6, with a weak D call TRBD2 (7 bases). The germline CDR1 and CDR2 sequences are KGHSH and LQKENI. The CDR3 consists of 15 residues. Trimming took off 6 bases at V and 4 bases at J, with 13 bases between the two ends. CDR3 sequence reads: CASSTGGPGANVLTF. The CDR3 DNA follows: TGTGCCAGCTCGACCGGGGGGCCCGGGGCCAACGTCCTGACTTTC.

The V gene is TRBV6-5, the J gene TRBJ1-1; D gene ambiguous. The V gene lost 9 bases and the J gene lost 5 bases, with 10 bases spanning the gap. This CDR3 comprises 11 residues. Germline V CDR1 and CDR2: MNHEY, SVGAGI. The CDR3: CASRWRTEAFF. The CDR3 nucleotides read TGTGCCAGTCGATGGAGGACTGAAGCTTTCTTT.

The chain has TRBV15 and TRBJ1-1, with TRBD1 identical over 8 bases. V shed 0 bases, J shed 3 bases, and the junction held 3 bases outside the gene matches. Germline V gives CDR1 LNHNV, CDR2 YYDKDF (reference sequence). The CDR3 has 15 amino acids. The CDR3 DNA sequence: TGTGCCACCAGCAGAGAGGACAGGGTCGACACTGAAGCTTTCTTT. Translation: CATSREDRVDTEAFF.

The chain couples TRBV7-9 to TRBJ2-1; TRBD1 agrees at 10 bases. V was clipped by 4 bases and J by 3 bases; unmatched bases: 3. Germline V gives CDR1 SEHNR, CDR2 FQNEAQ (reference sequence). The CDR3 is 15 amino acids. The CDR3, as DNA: TGTGCCAGCAGCTCCGGGACAGGGGTCTACAATGAGCAGTTCTTC. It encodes CASSSGTGVYNEQFF. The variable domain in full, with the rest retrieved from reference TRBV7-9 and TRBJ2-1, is DTGVSQNPRHKITKRGQNVTFRCDPISEHNRLYWYRQTLGQGPEFLTYFQNEAQLEKSRLLSDRFSAERPKGSFSTLEIQRTEQGDSAMYLCASSSGTGVYNEQFFGPGTRLTVL.

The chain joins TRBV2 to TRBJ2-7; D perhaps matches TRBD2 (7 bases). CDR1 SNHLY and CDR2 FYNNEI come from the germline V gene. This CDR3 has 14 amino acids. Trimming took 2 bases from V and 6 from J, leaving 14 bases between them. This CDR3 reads CASSEPGGLSEQYF. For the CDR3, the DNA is TGTGCCAGCAGTGAACCGGGGGGCCTTAGCGAGCAGTACTTC.

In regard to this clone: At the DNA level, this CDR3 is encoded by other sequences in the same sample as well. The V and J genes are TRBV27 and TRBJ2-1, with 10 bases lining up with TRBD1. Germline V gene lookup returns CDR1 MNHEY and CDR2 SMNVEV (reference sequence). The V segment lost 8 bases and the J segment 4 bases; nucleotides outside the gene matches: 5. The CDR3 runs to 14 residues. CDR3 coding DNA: TGTGCCAGCCAAAGGACAGGGGGATACAATGAGCAGTTCTTC. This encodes CASQRTGGYNEQFF.